This T cell receptor beta chain emerged from a study of blood T cell repertoires in COVID-19 (TCRdb year 2020). Concerning the study at large: Collaborator samples came from the United States, Italy and Spain and covered acute and convalescent phases of COVID-19. The prospective study material was composed of cDNA or gDNA derived from T cells, B-cell-depleted T cells, or PBMCs. Subjects who had been exposed to COVID-19, were actively infected with it, or had recovered from it provided the deeply sampled blood TCRbeta repertoires that made up the dataset. The repertoires were released in a freely available public database intended as a resource for research on the immune response to SARS-CoV-2. The samples were drawn from two sources: the first 160 participants of the ongoing ImmuneRACE study, and 1,254 subjects contributed by 6 global collaborators. The sample metadata nearly always contained a de-identified subject ID, COVID-19 status, age in years and sex. Where available, HLA class I and class II types were taken from metadata supplied by the sample provider and were not determined by assay-based typing. What the study reported, not specific to this receptor: Clinical and demographic metadata were provided uncurated, with the amount varying by source and participant.

Collaborating institutions collected whole blood in K2EDTA tubes following their own protocols. For TCRbeta analysis, collaborators shipped samples as frozen whole blood, isolated PBMCs, or DNA extracted from either of those sample types. Concerning this clone: Its cognate antigen has yet to be identified. Base quality data are lacking; no much larger clone is found one base away.

The immunoSEQ Assay, a bias-controlled multiplex PCR, was used to amplify TCRbeta CDR3 regions from genomic DNA. Concerning the study's data processing: The number of nucleated cells in each sample was estimated by amplification of reference gene primers within the assay. To quantify the absolute abundance of each unique TCRbeta CDR3 rearrangement, sequence reads were collapsed and filtered. For each sample, productive Simpson clonality was calculated as the square root of Simpson's diversity index over productive rearrangements. Imported from immuneACCESS, the table was reduced by TCRdb to in-frame sequences with V and J called. These copies leave out some clones; in studies compared against another copy, an unresolved V gene accounts for under half, and the cause of the remainder is not known. The V and J calls and clone size come from that table; D and trimming were worked out from the DNA. The sample records more than 45,000 clones, about 90% of which are singletons. The ten largest clonotypes hold approximately 1.3% of the sample.

CDR1 and CDR2 were assigned from the germline V gene as SGHNT and YENEEA. V was cut back by 1 base and J by 0 bases, leaving a gap of 6 bases between them. Reading from cysteine to phenylalanine, the CDR3 counts 15 amino acids. Here the CDR3 DNA is all that survives: 45 bases in frame from base 1. The rearranged segments are TRBV11-3 and TRBJ2-2; a tentative D call is TRBD2 (5 bases match). The TCR comes from a man in his sixties with acute or convalescent COVID-19. Sequencing input: peripheral blood. The DNA sequence is given as TGTGCCAGCAGCTTAGGACTAACGAACACCGGGGAGCTGTTTTTT. It codes for CASSLGLTNTGELFF.